This paragraph covers one TCR beta chain sequence. The antigen remains unidentified. With the read ending 3 residues before the CDR3 end, the germline J gene is used to fill in that end. Using immunoSEQ multiplex PCR, the repertoire was profiled, and TCRdb retains in-frame clones only, with some absent. The sample totals some 39,000 clones. This sample is drawn from a study of T cells in women clearing cervical HPV infection. Whole-study results and caveats: Richness differences could reflect unmeasured T-cell content per sample.

The trim removed 5 bases at V and 4 bases at J, leaving 4 bases unmatched. Germline V gene lookup returns CDR1 SGHNT and CDR2 YENEEA. The CDR3 runs to 14 residues. Dot-blot hybridization genotyped cervical HPV amplified with MY09/MY11 PCR. Source material: blood buffy coat. This clonotype originated in a woman aged 18 to 75 with a cervical HPV16 infection that either progressed to CIN3+ or cleared (not recorded which). The V call is TRBV11-3, the J call TRBJ1-3; 8 bases are shared with TRBD1. The CDR3 DNA, read in part, is TGTGCCAGCAGCGCAGGGGGCAAGGGAAACACC. This gives the protein CASSAGGKGNT. The complete CDR3 sequence is CASSAGGKGNTIYF.